The clone carrying this T cell receptor (beta chain) was picked up many times. The sample comes from a study of HIV-infected children after antiretroviral therapy interruption. Treatment denoted: PENTA 11 planned treatment interruption arm or continuous ART arm. The V gene lost 0 bases and the J gene lost 14 bases, with 14 bases spanning the gap. Per germline, CDR1 SGHRS and CDR2 YFSETQ. This CDR3 region has 13 residues. A 3' RACE protocol on RNA, with unique molecular identifiers, produced the TCR library. TCRdb passed the 3' RACE reads through MiXCR, listing each CDR3 protein once. The profile covers about 89,000 distinct CDR3 sequences, with around 6.9% appearing a single time and 1.1% taken by the ten largest.

This TCR was sampled from a pool of human donors with HIV. V and J are TRBV5-1 and TRBJ1-4, with D possibly matching TRBD1 (5 bases). The source was CD45RA+ CD4+ T cells from PBMCs, pooled from several time points, collected from a donor given antiretroviral therapy, either interrupted or continuous. Subset defined: naive CD4+ CD45RA+ CD45RO- T cells. The DNA of the CDR3 is TGCGCCAGCAGCTTGGATCTGGCAGGGAGGCTGTTTTTT. It specifies CASSLDLAGRLFF.